This TCR beta chain is from a study of T-cell memory formation after mild COVID-19. Per the germline V gene, CDR1 is SEHNR and CDR2 is FQNEAQ (reference sequence). The CDR3 spans 15 residues. The V gene end was trimmed by 7 bases and the J gene end by 7 bases; junction bases not matched to a gene: 9. With regard to this clonotype: Its antigen is currently unknown.

TCR alpha and TCR beta cDNA libraries carrying sample barcodes and UMIs came from 5'RACE with constant-segment primers. TCRdb reanalysed the 5' RACE reads using MiXCR and keeps one entry per CDR3 protein. The data hold 50,000 to 60,000 distinct CDR3 sequences, with 28% observed a single time. Study-wide results and limits: In pre-infection memory, a portion of responding clones appeared, which suggested that cross-reactive memory joined.

This chain uses TRBV7-9 with TRBJ2-2, with 10 positions matching TRBD1. The sequence came from a young man who had mild COVID-19 (a few samples of this study predate the infection). Cell type and time point are not known. The specimen sequenced was PBMCs or a T cell subset sorted from them (not recorded which). The CDR3 coding sequence is TGTGCCAGCACCCGGACAGGGGGGGCTGGCGGGGAGCTGTTTTTT. Its protein product is CASTRTGGAGGELFF.